A selection of T cell receptor beta chains follows, all from one sample in a study of blood T cell repertoires in COVID-19. Here immunoSEQ multiplex PCR was the method, and the copy in TCRdb shows in-frame clones only, minus some. The repertoire holds around 200,000 clones, less than 85% seen once, with under 8.5% in the top ten. Sequenced: peripheral blood. These receptors all come from a human donor in a cohort sampled during active COVID-19. CDR3s include the opening cysteine and the closing phenylalanine or tryptophan. D genes are given only for firm matches. Rows give clone size only sometimes, using once, few, many, or a class for an expanded clone.

v_call,clone_size,d_call,j_call,cdr3_nt,cdr3_aa
TRBV4-1,once,-,TRBJ1-2,TGCGCCAGCAGCCAAGGGACAAGAGGCTACACCTTC,CASSQGTRGYTF
TRBV6-5,few,-,TRBJ1-1,TGTGCCAGCATTATTGCAGGGTCAAACACTGAAGCTTTCTTT,CASIIAGSNTEAFF
TRBV9,-,TRBD1,TRBJ2-5,TGTGCCAGCAGCGCCCTTACAGGGGGAGAGACCCAGTACTTC,CASSALTGGETQYF
TRBV2,-,-,TRBJ1-1,TGTGCCAGCAGACTGACGGGCACTGAAGCTTTCTTT,CASRLTGTEAFF
TRBV6-5,-,TRBD1,TRBJ1-5,TGTGCCAGCAGCCAACTGGGCGTCAGGGGGCCACCCCAGCATTTT,CASSQLGVRGPPQHF
TRBV5-6,-,TRBD2,TRBJ2-7,TGTGCCAGCAGCTACCTGGTGCGGGGGGCTTACGAGCAGTACTTC,CASSYLVRGAYEQYF
TRBV2,-,TRBD1,TRBJ2-7,TGTGCCAGCAGTTTGGGACAGGGTGGCGACGAGCAGTACTTC,CASSLGQGGDEQYF
TRBV12-3/TRBV12-4,-,-,TRBJ2-7,TGTGCCAGCAGTTTAGCCCACTCCTACGAGCAGTACTTC,CASSLAHSYEQYF
TRBV15,-,-,TRBJ2-5,TGTGCCACCAGCAGAGGAAGCCAAACTCTACAAGAGACCCAGTACTTC,CATSRGSQTLQETQYF
TRBV19,-,TRBD1,TRBJ2-5,TGTGCCAGTAGTACTACCACCGGGACAGGTCAAGAGACCCAGTACTTC,CASSTTTGTGQETQYF
TRBV5-4,-,TRBD1,TRBJ1-1,TGTGCCAGCAGCTTGCCAAGGACAGGCCTGAACACTGAAGCTTTCTTT,CASSLPRTGLNTEAFF
TRBV19,-,TRBD1,TRBJ1-5,TGTGCCAGTAGTATCTGGACAGGGGGAAATTTTCGTGGTCAGCCCCAGCATTTT,CASSIWTGGNFRGQPQHF
TRBV5-4,-,-,TRBJ1-2,TGTGCCAGCAGCTTCGGCCAGGGTGGCTATGGCTACACCTTC,CASSFGQGGYGYTF
TRBV9,-,TRBD1,TRBJ1-2,TGTGCCAGCAGCGTAGCTACAGGGGCTGACTATGGCTACACCTTC,CASSVATGADYGYTF
TRBV5-1,-,-,TRBJ1-1,TGCGCCAGCACCGACACTGAAGCTTTCTTT,CASTDTEAFF
TRBV4-1,-,TRBD2,TRBJ2-2,TGCGCCAGCAGCCAAGAACCTCGACTAGCGGCGAACACCGGGGAGCTGTTTTTT,CASSQEPRLAANTGELFF
TRBV30,-,-,TRBJ1-2,TGTGCCTGGAGTGTACGGGGAGGCTACACCTTC,CAWSVRGGYTF
TRBV11-2,-,-,TRBJ2-7,TGTGCCAGCAGCTTTATAGACGAGCAGTACTTC,CASSFIDEQYF
TRBV7-3,-,-,TRBJ1-1,TGTGCCAGCAGCTTAATAGGGGGTAAAACTGAAGCTTTCTTT,CASSLIGGKTEAFF
TRBV19,once,-,TRBJ1-5,TGTGCCAGTAGTAAGTCAGGGGAGTCTCAGCCCCAGCATTTT,CASSKSGESQPQHF
TRBV7-8,once,TRBD2,TRBJ2-7,TGTGCCAGCAGCTCGGGACTATCTCTGCTCGAGCAGTACTTC,CASSSGLSLLEQYF
TRBV2,-,TRBD2,TRBJ2-7,TGTGCCAGCAGGGGACTAGCGGGGGCCTTAGCCTACGAGCAGTACTTC,CASRGLAGALAYEQYF
TRBV5-1,few,-,TRBJ1-5,TGCGCCAGCAGCTTGTCCGGACGGGAAAATCAGCCCCAGCATTTT,CASSLSGRENQPQHF
TRBV30,-,TRBD1,TRBJ1-6,TGTGCCTGGAAGGACAGGGACCATTCACCCCTCCACTTT,CAWKDRDHSPLHF
TRBV19,-,-,TRBJ1-5,TGTGCCAGTAGTAGGCCTGAAGGGGGCAATCAGCCCCAGCATTTT,CASSRPEGGNQPQHF
TRBV7-9,-,-,TRBJ2-4,TGTGCCAGCAGCTCCACAGGGCCCAAAAACATTCAGTACTTC,CASSSTGPKNIQYF
TRBV30,-,TRBD2,TRBJ2-2,TGTGCCTGGAGTGTTCTGGGGGGGGGCACCGGGGAGCTGTTTTTT,CAWSVLGGGTGELFF
TRBV5-4,few,TRBD1,TRBJ1-2,TGTGCCAGCAGTGAGCCCGGGACAGAGTATGGCTACACCTTC,CASSEPGTEYGYTF
TRBV6-5,-,-,TRBJ1-1,TGTGCCAGCAAACGACAGCGGAACACTGAAGCTTTCTTT,CASKRQRNTEAFF
TRBV13,-,-,TRBJ1-1,TGTGCCAGCAGCTTAGGCTTACGATTCCGGGGTGAAGCTTTCTTT,CASSLGLRFRGEAFF
TRBV12-1,-,-,TRBJ1-2,TGTGCCAGCAGCTTGGCAATACCGGGGTTCTATGGCTACACCTTC,CASSLAIPGFYGYTF
TRBV5-1,-,-,TRBJ1-1,TGCGCCAGCAGCACCGGACTGGGGAACACTGAAGCTTTCTTT,CASSTGLGNTEAFF
TRBV11-2,-,TRBD1,TRBJ1-4,TGTGCCAGCAGCTTAGGACAGGGTAATAATGAAAAACTGTTTTTT,CASSLGQGNNEKLFF
TRBV13,-,TRBD2,TRBJ2-5,TGTGCCAGCAGCTTAGTAGGGGGCAGGCTAGCGGGGGCTATTCAAGAGACCCAGTACTTC,CASSLVGGRLAGAIQETQYF
TRBV19,-,TRBD1,TRBJ1-2,TGTGCCAGTAGTATAGAAAGAGGGGGCGACTATGGCTACACCTTC,CASSIERGGDYGYTF
TRBV2,-,-,TRBJ1-5,TGTGCCAGCAGTGTAGCCCCCGTTGAGAATCAGCCCCAGCATTTT,CASSVAPVENQPQHF
TRBV19,-,TRBD1,TRBJ1-6,TGTGCCAGTAGTGCTCGCCGGGACAGGGCTAATTCACCCCTCCACTTT,CASSARRDRANSPLHF
TRBV4-1,-,-,TRBJ1-2,TGCGCCAGCAGCCAAGGCGGAGGTGACTATGGCTACACCTTC,CASSQGGGDYGYTF
TRBV6-1,-,-,TRBJ1-4,TGTGCCAGCAGTGAAGAGGGGGTTGCAACTAATGAAAAACTGTTTTTT,CASSEEGVATNEKLFF
TRBV7-8,-,TRBD2,TRBJ2-5,TGTGCCAGCAGCTTAGAGGCGGCTAGCGGGGGGGCCAGGGAGACCCAGTACTTC,CASSLEAASGGARETQYF
TRBV6-5,few,-,TRBJ1-6,TGTGCCAGCAGCCTGAGTCTAGGGGTTTCACCCCTCCACTTT,CASSLSLGVSPLHF
TRBV27,-,TRBD2,TRBJ2-2,TGTGCCAGCAGCCTTCTGACTAGCGGGGGGCTCACCGGGGAGCTGTTTTTT,CASSLLTSGGLTGELFF
TRBV6-1,-,-,TRBJ2-2,TGTGCCAGCAGTGACCTCCGCGGGCCCGGGGAGCTGTTTTTT,CASSDLRGPGELFF
TRBV5-1,-,-,TRBJ1-1,TGCGCCAGCGCCCAAACGGGGTACACTGAAGCTTTCTTT,CASAQTGYTEAFF
TRBV13,-,TRBD2,TRBJ2-7,TGTGCCAGCAGTCTCGGGACTAGCGGGGGGGCTTGGGAGCAGTACTTC,CASSLGTSGGAWEQYF
TRBV4-1,-,-,TRBJ1-2,TGCGCCAGCAGCCGCCTACTAATGACAGGAAGCTATGGCTACACCTTC,CASSRLLMTGSYGYTF
TRBV27,-,TRBD1,TRBJ2-6,TGTGCCAGCAGTCGGGACAGGGGGTGGTCTGGGGCCAACGTCCTGACTTTC,CASSRDRGWSGANVLTF
TRBV6-5,-,TRBD1,TRBJ1-6,TGTGCCAGCACCCCCGGGACAGGGTTTTCACCCCTCCACTTT,CASTPGTGFSPLHF
TRBV4-1,-,TRBD1,TRBJ1-6,TGCGCCAGCAGCCTCCCTAGAGGACAGGGAGGGATGGGGGTGGGAATTTCACCCCTCCACTTT,CASSLPRGQGGMGVGISPLHF
TRBV4-2,-,-,TRBJ1-5,TGTGCCAGCAGCCAAGGTCTGGACCCAGCGGGCAATCAGCCCCAGCATTTT,CASSQGLDPAGNQPQHF
TRBV7-2,-,TRBD2,TRBJ2-3,TGTGCCAGCAGCTTACCCGGGGGGGGGCAGTATTTT,CASSLPGGGQYF
TRBV7-8,-,TRBD1,TRBJ1-5,TGTGCCAGCAGCTCCGGGACAGTTTCTAATCAGCCCCAGCATTTT,CASSSGTVSNQPQHF